Below are 19 T cell receptor beta chains sequenced from a single sample in a study of CD8 T cells in ankylosing spondylitis. TCRdb re-derived calls from the 5' RACE reads in MiXCR, one entry per CDR3 protein. The sample lists around 130,000 distinct CDR3 sequences; around 8.5% were seen once. The sequenced sample was blood, either unsorted or a sorted T cell fraction (not recorded which). Receptors originate from a male donor with ankylosing spondylitis or in good health (not recorded which).

The chain carries TRBV18 and TRBJ2-5, with no clear D. The germline gives CDR1 KGHSH, CDR2 LQKENI. This CDR3 comprises 14 residues. Between the trimmed V and J ends, which lost 6 bases and 3 bases, there was a span of 14 bases. The CDR3 loop is CASSPNYREETQYF. The CDR3, as DNA: TGTGCCAGCTCGCCGAATTATCGGGAAGAGACCCAGTACTTC.

The sample holds a few counts of this clonotype. The V call is TRBV12-3 or TRBV12-4, the J call TRBJ2-5; D is perhaps TRBD1 (6 bases). This CDR3 has 16 amino acids. V was shortened by 3 bases and J by 5 bases, with 19 bases between the two germline ends. The CDR3 here is CASSLSYRELGETQYF. DNA of the CDR3: TGTGCCAGCAGTTTGTCCTACAGGGAGCTGGGGGAGACCCAGTACTTC.

This clonotype appeared a few times. The chain is built from TRBV7-8 and TRBJ2-2; D may be TRBD1 or TRBD2 (5 bases each). The V gene's germline CDR1 is SGHVS and CDR2 FQNEAQ. The V gene lost 5 bases and the J gene lost 4 bases, with 14 bases spanning the gap. The CDR3 contains 15 residues. The CDR3 region is CASSRRDLSTGELFF. Written as DNA, the CDR3 is TGTGCCAGCAGCCGTAGGGACCTCTCCACCGGGGAGCTGTTTTTT.

This clonotype was recorded at least ten times. The V and J genes are TRBV5-1 and TRBJ2-1; tentatively, D is TRBD1 (6 bases). The CDR3 runs 15 residues. With 3 bases removed from V and 0 bases from J, the gap between germline ends came to 10 bases. CDR1 is SGHRS, CDR2 YFSETQ, per germline. The CDR3 DNA sequence: TGCGCCAGCAGCTCCCAACAGGGCTCCTACAATGAGCAGTTCTTC. Translating it yields CASSSQQGSYNEQFF.

There are a few counts of this clonotype. This rearrangement joins TRBV19 to TRBJ2-1, with D possibly called TRBD1 or TRBD2 (5 bases each). The CDR3 runs to 13 residues. The V end was cut by 5 bases, the J end by 4 bases, with 9 bases between. Germline V gives CDR1 LNHDA, CDR2 SQIVND (reference sequence). For the CDR3, the DNA is TGTGCCAGTAGTTGGGGGAATTACAATGAGCAGTTCTTC. Translation: CASSWGNYNEQFF. Together with reference TRBV19 and TRBJ2-1, the CDR3 gives the full variable domain: DGGITQSPKYLFRKEGQNVTLSCEQNLNHDAMYWYRQDPGQGLRLIYYSQIVNDFQKGDIAEGYSVSREKKESFPLTVTSAQKNPTAFYLCASSWGNYNEQFFGPGTRLTVL.

This clonotype was counted at least ten times. The V gene is TRBV20-1, the J gene TRBJ2-1; possibly TRBD1 for D (5 bases). This CDR3 spans 14 amino acids. V was shortened by 1 base and J by 3 bases, with 10 bases between the two germline ends. Germline CDR1 and CDR2: DFQATT and SNEGSKA (reference sequence). CDR3 bases: TGCAGTGCTAGAGCCGTAAGGGGCTACAATGAGCAGTTCTTC. This codes for CSARAVRGYNEQFF.

This clonotype was seen ten or more times. The chain links TRBV7-3 to TRBJ2-1; 10 nucleotides align to TRBD2. The length of the CDR3 is 15 residues. The V gene end was trimmed by 4 bases and the J gene end by 8 bases; junction bases not matched to a gene: 8. CDR1 and CDR2 (germline): SGHTA, FQGTGA. The chain's CDR3 is CASSSSGGGSHEQFF. The CDR3 DNA reads as TGTGCCAGCAGCTCAAGCGGGGGGGGATCCCATGAGCAGTTCTTC.

Ten or more counts support this clonotype. The chain combines TRBV7-9 with TRBJ2-3; 10 bases match TRBD1. The V segment lost 6 bases and the J segment 5 bases; nucleotides outside the gene matches: 11. The CDR3 runs to 16 residues. The germline V gene encodes CDR1 SEHNR and CDR2 FQNEAQ (reference sequence). The CDR3 region has the DNA TGTGCCAGCAGAGCACCGGGACAGGGGACCGGAGATACGCAGTATTTT. Its translation: CASRAPGQGTGDTQYF.

This chain uses TRBV7-2 with TRBJ1-1; a weak D match, TRBD1 (5 bases). CDR1 SGHTA and CDR2 FQGNSA come from the germline V gene. The ends were cut back, 2 bases at V and 4 bases at J, with 14 bases in the middle. The CDR3 runs 15 residues. Here the CDR3 DNA reads TGTGCCAGCAGCTTAAAAGTCTCAGGGTCCACTGAAGCTTTCTTT. Protein: CASSLKVSGSTEAFF.

This clonotype has a count of ten or more. V usage is TRBV7-2 and J usage is TRBJ2-5, with D perhaps TRBD2 (5 bases). The germline V gene encodes CDR1 SGHTA and CDR2 FQGNSA. V was trimmed by 5 bases and J by 2 bases, leaving 12 bases between them. The CDR3 extends over 14 amino acids. The CDR3 reads CASSLDRTQETQYF. The CDR3 DNA reads TGTGCCAGCAGCCTGGATCGGACTCAAGAGACCCAGTACTTC.

This clonotype was observed at least ten times. V usage is TRBV5-1 and J usage is TRBJ2-5; 9 bases match TRBD2. V dropped 0 bases and J dropped 5; count of bases not matched to a gene: 5. Germline values: CDR1 SGHRS, CDR2 YFSETQ. CDR3 length: 15 residues. For the CDR3, the DNA is TGCGCCAGCAGCTTGGCGGTAGCGGGAGTGGAGACCCAGTACTTC. This encodes CASSLAVAGVETQYF.

This clonotype was observed at least ten times. The J gene is TRBJ2-1, the V gene TRBV2; 7 bases fit TRBD1. There are 15 residues in the CDR3. Germline trimming cut 4 bases from V and 4 bases from J; bases unmatched to any gene: 7. Germline CDR1 reads SNHLY; CDR2 reads FYNNEI. As DNA, the CDR3 is TGTGCCAGCAGTGTGAGGGACAGCCCGTACAATGAGCAGTTCTTC. Translating it yields CASSVRDSPYNEQFF.

This rearrangement joins TRBV7-9 to TRBJ2-7; 11 positions match TRBD1. The germline gives CDR1 SEHNR, CDR2 FQNEAQ (reference sequence). The CDR3 is made up of 15 amino acids. Trimming at V came to 5 bases and at J to 3 bases, leaving 6 bases not matched to a gene. The CDR3 region is CASSLLGTGGYEQYF. The CDR3 bases are TGTGCCAGCAGCCTGCTCGGGACAGGGGGCTACGAGCAGTACTTC.

The rearrangement links TRBV30 to TRBJ2-7; 7 bases map to TRBD2. This CDR3 is built from 12 residues. Germline V gene sequence: CDR1 GTSNPN, CDR2 SVGIG (reference sequence). The trim removed 4 bases at V and 3 bases at J, leaving 3 bases unmatched. CDR3 DNA: TGTGCCTGGATGGCTAGCGGCTACGAGCAGTACTTC. It yields the protein CAWMASGYEQYF.

This clonotype was seen repeatedly, ten times or more. V is TRBV6-5 and J is TRBJ2-7, with 9 nucleotides matching TRBD2. Germline V gene lookup returns CDR1 MNHEY and CDR2 SVGAGI. The CDR3 extends over 14 amino acids. The junction had 4 bases not matched to a gene; V was cut back by 0 bases and J by 7 bases. CDR3 bases: TGTGCCAGCAGTTACTCGACCCTAGCGGGAGAGCAGTACTTC. The encoded protein is CASSYSTLAGEQYF.

This clonotype was counted a few times. V gene TRBV20-1 combines with J gene TRBJ2-3; TRBD1 or TRBD2 may be the D gene (5 bases each). This CDR3 contains 14 residues. The V end was cut by 0 bases, the J end by 7 bases, with 14 bases between. CDR1 is DFQATT and CDR2 is SNEGSKA in the germline V gene (reference sequence). CDR3 sequence (DNA): TGCAGTGCTAGAGACCCGGGACGGAAGAATACGCAGTATTTT. This gives the protein CSARDPGRKNTQYF.

The table lists this clonotype with many counts. The chain is built from TRBV12-3 or TRBV12-4 and TRBJ2-7; 7 positions agree with TRBD1. The V and J ends lost 2 bases and 2 bases, in that order; junction bases with no gene match: 12. The CDR3 is 17 residues long. The CDR3 sequence is CASSLSADRVRTYEQYF. The DNA for the CDR3 is TGTGCCAGCAGTTTATCAGCCGACAGGGTTCGGACCTACGAGCAGTACTTC.

Ten or more counts support this clonotype. The genes are TRBV25-1 and TRBJ2-3, with 7 positions matching TRBD1. The CDR3 is 13 residues long. After removal of 7 bases from V and 1 base from J, the junction contained 2 bases not matched to a gene. Germline loops: CDR1 MGHDK, CDR2 SYGVNS. CDR3 in amino acids: CASTTGGTDTQYF. The CDR3 DNA sequence: TGTGCCAGCACCACAGGGGGCACAGATACGCAGTATTTT.

The V call is TRBV5-1, the J call TRBJ2-5; 7 bases line up with TRBD1. This CDR3 is built from 13 residues. Germline CDR1 and CDR2: SGHRS and YFSETQ. J was trimmed by 4 bases and V by 1 base; bases with no gene match: 1. CDR3 sequence reads: CASSLYRGETQYF. Here the CDR3 DNA reads TGCGCCAGCAGCTTGTACAGGGGAGAGACCCAGTACTTC.